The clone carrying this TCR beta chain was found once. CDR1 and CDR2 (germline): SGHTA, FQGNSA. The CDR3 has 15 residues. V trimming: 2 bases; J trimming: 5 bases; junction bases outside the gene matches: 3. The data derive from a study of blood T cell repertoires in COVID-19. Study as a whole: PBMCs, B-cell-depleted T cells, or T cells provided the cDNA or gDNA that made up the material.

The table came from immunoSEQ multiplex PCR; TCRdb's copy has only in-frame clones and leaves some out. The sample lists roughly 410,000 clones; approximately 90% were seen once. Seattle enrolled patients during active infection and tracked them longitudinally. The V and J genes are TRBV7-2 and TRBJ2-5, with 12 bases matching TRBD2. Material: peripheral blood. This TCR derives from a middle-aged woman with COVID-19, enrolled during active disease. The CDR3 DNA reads TGTGCCAGCAGCTTACTAGCGGGGGGGCTGGAGACCCAGTACTTC. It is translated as CASSLLAGGLETQYF. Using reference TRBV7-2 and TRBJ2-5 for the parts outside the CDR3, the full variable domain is GAGVSQSPSNKVTEKGKDVELRCDPISGHTALYWYRQSLGQGLEFLIYFQGNSAPDKSGLPSDRFSAERTGGSVSTLTIQRTQQEDSAVYLCASSLLAGGLETQYFGPGTRLLVL.